This T cell receptor (beta chain) was found in a study of identical twins. The sample holds a few counts of this clonotype. Its antigen is unidentified. The CDR3 loop spans 18 amino acids. J gave up 1 base and V 1 base, and 8 bases lay outside the gene matches. CDR1 is LGHNA, CDR2 YSLEER, per germline. Overall study results and limits: The degree of excess twin sharing was weaker in beta out-of-frame sequences. Carriage of fewer insertions was seen in abundant cord blood beta clonotypes, whereas memory repertoires showed none. Out-of-frame alpha sequences common to twins were enriched for low generation probability.

Template switching added a universal primer site; cDNA carried unique molecular identifiers. MiXCR was run by TCRdb on the 5' RACE reads, yielding one entry per CDR3 protein. The sample has 350,000 to 450,000 distinct CDR3 sequences; around a sixth are singletons. The V gene is TRBV4-3, the J gene TRBJ2-1; TRBD2 aligns across 9 bases. The TCR sequence derives from a man aged 50 to 59 in good health. The sequenced sample consisted of naive T cells sorted from blood. CDR3 sequence: CASSQGMGTSRSYNEQFF. CDR3 DNA: TGCGCCAGCAGCCAAGGTATGGGGACTAGCAGATCCTACAATGAGCAGTTCTTC.